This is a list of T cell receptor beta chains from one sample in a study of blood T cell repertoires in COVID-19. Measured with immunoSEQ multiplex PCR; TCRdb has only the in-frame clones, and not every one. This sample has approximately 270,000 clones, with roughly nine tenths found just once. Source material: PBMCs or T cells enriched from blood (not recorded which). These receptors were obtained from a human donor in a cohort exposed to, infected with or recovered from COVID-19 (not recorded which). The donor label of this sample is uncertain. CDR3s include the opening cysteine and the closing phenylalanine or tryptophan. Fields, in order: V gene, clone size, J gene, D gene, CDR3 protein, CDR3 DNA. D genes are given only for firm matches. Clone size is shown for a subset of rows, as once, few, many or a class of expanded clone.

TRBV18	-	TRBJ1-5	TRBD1	CASSPDRGTNQPQHF	TGTGCCAGCTCACCCGACAGGGGCACCAATCAGCCCCAGCATTTT
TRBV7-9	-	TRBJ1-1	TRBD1	CASGSQGAMNTEAFF	TGTGCCAGCGGCTCCCAGGGGGCAATGAACACTGAAGCTTTCTTT
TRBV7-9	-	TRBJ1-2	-	CASSTPSGGGYTF	TGTGCCAGCAGCACTCCGTCGGGGGGTGGCTACACCTTC
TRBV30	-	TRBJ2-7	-	CAWSVGGAPSYEQYF	TGTGCCTGGAGTGTAGGAGGGGCCCCTTCCTACGAGCAGTACTTC
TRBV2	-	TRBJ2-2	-	CASRYRNTGELFF	TGTGCCAGCAGATACAGGAACACCGGGGAGCTGTTTTTT
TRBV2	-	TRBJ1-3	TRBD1	CASQRDRGTGNTIYF	TGTGCCAGCCAACGGGACAGGGGAACTGGAAACACCATATATTTT
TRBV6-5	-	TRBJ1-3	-	CASSQSWTIGNTIYF	TGTGCCAGCAGTCAATCTTGGACAATTGGAAACACCATATATTTT
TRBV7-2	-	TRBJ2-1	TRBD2	CASSLVGASGGYNEQFF	TGTGCCAGCAGCTTAGTAGGCGCTAGCGGGGGCTACAATGAGCAGTTCTTC
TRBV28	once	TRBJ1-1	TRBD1	CASNIDRGDTEAFF	TGTGCCAGCAATATAGACAGGGGCGACACTGAAGCTTTCTTT
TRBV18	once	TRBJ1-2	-	CASSPRLETDGYTF	TGTGCCAGCTCACCACGTCTCGAAACTGATGGCTACACCTTC
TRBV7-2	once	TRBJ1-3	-	CASSLGAGPGNTIYF	TGTGCCAGCAGCTTAGGTGCAGGGCCTGGAAACACCATATATTTT
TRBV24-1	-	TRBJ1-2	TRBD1	CATSDGQGYGYTF	TGTGCCACCAGTGACGGACAGGGCTATGGCTACACCTTC
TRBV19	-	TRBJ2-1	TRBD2	CASSIGRTSGNPSYNEQFF	TGTGCCAGTAGTATAGGGCGGACTAGCGGCAACCCCTCCTACAATGAGCAGTTCTTC
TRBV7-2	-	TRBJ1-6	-	CASSLGTAGVALHF	TGTGCCAGCAGCTTAGGAACTGCAGGGGTGGCCCTCCACTTT
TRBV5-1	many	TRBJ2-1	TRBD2	CASSLEASGGESLSYNEQFF	TGCGCCAGCAGCTTGGAGGCTAGCGGGGGGGAGTCTCTCTCCTACAATGAGCAGTTCTTC
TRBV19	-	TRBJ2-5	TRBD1	CASSMGQGRETQYF	TGTGCCAGTAGTATGGGACAGGGGAGAGAGACCCAGTACTTC
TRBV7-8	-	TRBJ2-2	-	CASSLLTATGELFF	TGTGCCAGCAGCTTACTAACCGCAACCGGGGAGCTGTTTTTT
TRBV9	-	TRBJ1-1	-	CASSVAVTTEAFF	TGTGCCAGCAGCGTAGCGGTGACAACTGAAGCTTTCTTT
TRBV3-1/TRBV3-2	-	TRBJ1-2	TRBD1	CASSQDIGTGGAFGYTF	TGTGCCAGCAGCCAAGACATCGGTACAGGGGGCGCATTTGGCTACACCTTC
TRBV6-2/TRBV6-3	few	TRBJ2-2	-	CASSSAAGELFF	TGTGCCAGCAGTTCCGCCGCGGGGGAGCTGTTTTTT
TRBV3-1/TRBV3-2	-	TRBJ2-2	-	CASSQFRTPGQGTGELFF	TGTGCCAGCAGCCAATTCAGGACACCAGGGCAAGGCACCGGGGAGCTGTTTTTT
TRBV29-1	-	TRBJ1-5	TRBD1	CSVAGTGEGQPQHF	TGCAGCGTTGCGGGGACAGGGGAGGGTCAGCCCCAGCATTTT
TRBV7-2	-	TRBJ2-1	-	CASSLPSNEQFF	TGTGCCAGCAGCTTACCGTCCAATGAGCAGTTCTTC
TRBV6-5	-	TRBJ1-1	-	CASTMDNMNTEAFF	TGTGCCAGCACCATGGACAACATGAACACTGAAGCTTTCTTT
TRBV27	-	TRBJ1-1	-	CASSLTGSEAFF	TGTGCCAGCAGTCTCACAGGGAGTGAAGCTTTCTTT
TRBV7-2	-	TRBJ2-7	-	CASSTPWGGGGYEQYF	TGTGCCAGCAGCACTCCGTGGGGTGGGGGAGGCTACGAGCAGTACTTC
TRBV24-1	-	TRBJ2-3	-	CATGGADTQYF	TGTGCCACTGGGGGCGCAGATACGCAGTATTTT
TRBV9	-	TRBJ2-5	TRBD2	CASSAGGAGETQYF	TGTGCCAGCAGCGCCGGGGGGGCCGGAGAGACCCAGTACTTC
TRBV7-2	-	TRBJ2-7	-	CASSSPGAYEQYF	TGTGCCAGCAGCTCCCCCGGGGCCTACGAGCAGTACTTC
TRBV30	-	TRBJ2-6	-	CAWSQGSGANVLTF	TGTGCCTGGAGCCAGGGGAGTGGGGCCAACGTCCTGACTTTC
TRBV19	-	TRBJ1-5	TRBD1	CASRGGLTGSSNQPQHF	TGTGCCAGTAGAGGGGGCCTGACAGGGTCTAGCAATCAGCCCCAGCATTTT
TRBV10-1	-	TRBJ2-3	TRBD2	CASSERLAGGRADTQYF	TGCGCCAGCAGTGAAAGACTAGCGGGGGGCAGGGCAGATACGCAGTATTTT